At least ten counts were recorded for the clone carrying this TCR beta chain. The target antigen is unknown. In the library, unique molecular identifiers were attached to individual cDNA molecules. TCRdb passed the RACE reads through MiXCR, listing each CDR3 protein once. The sample has fewer than 500,000 distinct CDR3 sequences, approximately 5.1% seen once. Germline V gives CDR1 DFQATT, CDR2 SNEGSKA (reference sequence). The CDR3 is made up of 12 amino acids. Trimming took 2 bases from V and 12 from J, leaving 16 bases between them. This sample stems from a study of human T cells and chemical hapten exposure. Study summary: Patients, a majority of them female, were diagnosed with alopecia areata, totalis or universalis.

The time point is: patch test 1, 2 weeks after DPC sensitization. Stated treatment: therapeutic diphenylcyclopropenone sensitization with weekly scalp DPC. The drawing of blood occurred before each patch test was applied. The study, taken as a whole, reports: Healthy individuals' immune responses may differ from those of donors, who had alopecia.

The sequencing here drew on whole blood, taken in connection with sensitization to the hapten diphenylcyclopropenone (DPC). This TCR derives from a woman in her 50s with alopecia areata. Some clones in this sample may be carry-over from other donors' samples. The V gene is TRBV20-1, the J gene TRBJ1-1, with D possibly TRBD1 on 5 matching bases. CDR3 sequence (DNA): TGCAGTGCTAGATTGCCGCAGGGTGCTACTTTCTTT. It encodes CSARLPQGATFF.